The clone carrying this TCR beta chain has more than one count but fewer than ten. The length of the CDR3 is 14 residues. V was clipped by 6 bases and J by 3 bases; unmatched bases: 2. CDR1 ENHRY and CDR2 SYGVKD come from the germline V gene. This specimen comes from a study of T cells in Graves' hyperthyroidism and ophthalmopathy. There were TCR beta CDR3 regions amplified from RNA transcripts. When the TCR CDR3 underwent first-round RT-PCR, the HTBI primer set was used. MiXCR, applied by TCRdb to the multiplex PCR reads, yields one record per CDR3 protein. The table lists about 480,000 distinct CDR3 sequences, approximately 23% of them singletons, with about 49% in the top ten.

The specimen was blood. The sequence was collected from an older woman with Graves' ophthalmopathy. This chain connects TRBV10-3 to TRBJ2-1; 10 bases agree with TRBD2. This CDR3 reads CAISLAGGYNEQFF. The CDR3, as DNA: TGTGCCATCAGCTTAGCGGGAGGCTACAATGAGCAGTTCTTC.